This T cell receptor beta chain is drawn from a study of Graves' ophthalmopathy and Graves' hyperthyroidism (dated by TCRdb to 2017 to 2018). Background on the whole study: Peripheral blood was collected at initial diagnosis, prior to any treatment. To tell Graves' ophthalmopathy apart from Graves' hyperthyroidism, and to predict which patients would progress to ophthalmopathy, the study relied on TCR beta repertoire signatures. In total, approximately 130 blood samples were TCR-sequenced: fewer than 50 ophthalmopathy, some 75 hyperthyroidism and approximately 17 hyperthyroidism-to-ophthalmopathy patients. To explore V-J signatures that separate ophthalmopathy from hyperthyroidism, a discovery set of about a hundred patients was enrolled, consisting of roughly 45 with ophthalmopathy and around 57 with stable hyperthyroidism. For independent validation, a separate cohort was made up of around 18 hyperthyroidism patients plus 17 patients who later progressed from hyperthyroidism to ophthalmopathy. In more than five hyperthyroidism patients, T-cell repertoires of thyroid tissue and blood were compared. Following sample collection, hyperthyroidism patients were given methimazole at a starting dose of 30 mg daily, and ophthalmopathy patients were given high-dose intravenous methylprednisolone. For training and testing, the 100 or so patients in the discovery cohort were randomly divided in a 7:3 ratio. The research as a whole found: Among expanded thyroid clonotypes with frequency above 0.001, most also showed up in blood, which suggests that blood repertoires may reflect the thyroid immune response. No statistical method was used to set the sample size in advance, and the investigators knew which group each participant was assigned to. In validation, the model predicted ophthalmopathy progression with about 70% sensitivity and approximately 75% specificity; some 13 predicted patients were CT-confirmed with GO in a median of 6.5 months. In cross-validation, the 13-signature model distinguished ophthalmopathy from stable hyperthyroidism with around 90% sensitivity and 81.08% specificity, while in the test set the corresponding values were about 80% and 75%.

Patients with ophthalmopathy had moderately to severely active disease, with a Clinical Activity Score of 3 or more, a NOSPECS grade of 4 or more, and a disease duration of less than 3 months. Patients were excluded if they had other autoimmune diseases, uncontrolled infections, pregnancy or lactation. Diagnosis relied on clinical symptoms, serum thyroxine, TRAb, thyroid ultrasound and orbital computed tomography. Ficoll-Paque density gradient centrifugation was used to isolate PBMCs from around 9.1 ml of fresh peripheral blood. Total RNA was extracted using Trizol reagent, and RNA quality was checked on an Agilent 2100 Bioanalyzer. CDR3 length: 13 amino acids, cysteine to phenylalanine. The retained sequence is limited to the CDR3, 39 bases, with the frame set at the first base. CDR1 and CDR2 (MNHEY, SVGEGT) derive from the germline V gene. V is reduced by 7 bases and J by 3 bases, leaving a spacing of 13 bases between them.

For repertoire sequencing, the TCR beta CDR3 regions were amplified from RNA transcripts. A first-round RT-PCR used HTBI primers with the Qiagen OneStep RT-PCR kit, followed by a second-round multiplex PCR, size selection and purification. Libraries were sequenced paired-end with 100 bp reads on an Illumina HiSeq2000. The original methods were these. SOAPnuke was used to process the reads, removing any read that contained adapters or uncalled bases, had a mean Phred below 15, or lacked an exact match to the constant primer or identifier. High-quality paired reads were merged with COPE v1.2.5. Each unique nucleotide sequence was defined as a clonotype, and clonotypes were aligned to IMGT TRB V, D and J references with MiTCR v1.1. The analysis was limited to V-J combinations with a frequency above 0.0001, which together covered approximately 99% of the repertoires. For each V-J combination, a TCR clonal expansion and chaos score was defined as F50 clonal expansion divided by the chaos observed in the TCRdist matrix. Welch's t-statistics and random forest were used to reduce features to more than ten V-J combinations, which were fed into a naive Bayes classifier. The similarity between thyroid and blood repertoires was quantified using the Morisita-Horn index. Starting from the raw public reads, TCRdb applied fastp trimming at Q25, assembled clones with MiXCR and retained in-frame beta chains. One record per CDR3 amino acid sequence lists the most common genes and DNA. The V and J calls, along with clone size, are taken from TCRdb and not from the paper's own processing. Within this sample are a few hundred thousand distinct CDR3 sequences, with about 18% of them counted one time only. The top ten constitute about 1.4% of the sample.

Note on this clonotype: Its antigen is currently not known. Qualities for individual bases were not recorded, and no much larger clone is one base off.

The sample comprised peripheral blood. Recombination connected TRBV6-2 or TRBV6-3 to TRBJ2-7, with no D gene named confidently. This TCR came from a woman younger than 35 with Graves' ophthalmopathy. Donor details come from another sample of the same person, matched by shared clones. The CDR3 here reads CASMTVVVYEQYF. The nucleotides are TGTGCCAGCATGACGGTCGTCGTCTACGAGCAGTACTTC.